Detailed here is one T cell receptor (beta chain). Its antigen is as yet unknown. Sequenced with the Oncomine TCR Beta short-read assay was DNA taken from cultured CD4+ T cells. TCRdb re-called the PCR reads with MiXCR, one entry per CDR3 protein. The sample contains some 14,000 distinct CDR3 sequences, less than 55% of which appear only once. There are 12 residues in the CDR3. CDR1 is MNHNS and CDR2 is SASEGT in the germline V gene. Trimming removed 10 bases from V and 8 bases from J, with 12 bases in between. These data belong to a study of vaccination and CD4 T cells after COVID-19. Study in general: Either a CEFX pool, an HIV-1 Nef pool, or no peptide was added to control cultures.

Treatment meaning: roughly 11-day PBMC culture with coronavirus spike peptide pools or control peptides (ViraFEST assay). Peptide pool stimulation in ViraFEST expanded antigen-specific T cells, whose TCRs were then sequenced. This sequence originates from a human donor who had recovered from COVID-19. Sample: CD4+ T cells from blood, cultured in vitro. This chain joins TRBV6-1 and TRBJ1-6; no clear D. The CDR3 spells CATSVTDSPLHF. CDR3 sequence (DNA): TGTGCCACCTCGGTCACAGATTCACCCCTCCACTTT.